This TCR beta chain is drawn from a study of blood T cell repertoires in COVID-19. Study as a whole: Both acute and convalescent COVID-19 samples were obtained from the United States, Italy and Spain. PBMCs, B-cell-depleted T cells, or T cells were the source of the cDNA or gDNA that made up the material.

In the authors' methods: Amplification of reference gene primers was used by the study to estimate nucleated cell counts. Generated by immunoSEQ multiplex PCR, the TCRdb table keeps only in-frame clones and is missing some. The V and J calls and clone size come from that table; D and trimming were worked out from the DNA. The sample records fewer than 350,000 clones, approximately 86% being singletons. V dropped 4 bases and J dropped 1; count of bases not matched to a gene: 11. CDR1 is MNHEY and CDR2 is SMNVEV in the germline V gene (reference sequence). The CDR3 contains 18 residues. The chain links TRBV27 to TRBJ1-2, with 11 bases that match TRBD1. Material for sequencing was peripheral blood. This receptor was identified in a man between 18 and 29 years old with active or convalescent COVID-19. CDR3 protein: CASSSTGTGGLLNYGYTF. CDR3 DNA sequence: TGTGCCAGCAGTTCAACTGGGACAGGGGGACTCCTTAACTATGGCTACACCTTC.